One T cell receptor (beta chain) is described in this entry. Its specificity is not known. The assay was immunoSEQ multiplex PCR, and TCRdb's table has in-frame clones only and misses some. The data contain some 150,000 clones, nearly 95% of them singletons. The sample originates from a study of graft-versus-host responses after intestinal transplantation. Trimming at V came to 2 bases and at J to 7 bases, leaving 7 bases not matched to a gene. Germline V gene data show CDR1 as MDHEN and CDR2 as SYDVKM. The CDR3 contains 15 residues. The chain is built from TRBV28 and TRBJ2-7, with 11 bases aligning to TRBD2. This specimen consisted of unstimulated CD4+ T cells sorted from spleen or lymph node cells, obtained before intestinal transplant. The source of this sequence is a human donor who received an intestinal transplant. Here the CDR3 DNA reads TGTGCCAGCAGTTTAGAACTAGCGGGAGTTGGAGAGCAGTACTTC. It translates to CASSLELAGVGEQYF.